Below are 13 T cell receptor beta chains sequenced from a single sample in a study of CD8 T cells in ankylosing spondylitis. A single record per CDR3 protein comes from TCRdb applying MiXCR to the 5' RACE reads. The sample carries 240,000 or so distinct CDR3 sequences, around 7.8% recorded once. What was sequenced was blood, either unsorted or a sorted T cell fraction (not recorded which). These receptors were taken from a male donor with ankylosing spondylitis or in good health (not recorded which).

This clonotype was picked up many times. CDR3: CSASPRPDTQYF. The CDR3 nucleotides are TGCAGTGCTAGCCCTAGACCAGATACGCAGTATTTT. The chain is built from TRBV20-1 and TRBJ2-3; D uncertain. V lost 3 bases and J 4 bases, leaving 8 bases between the germline ends. This CDR3 is 12 amino acids long. Germline CDR1 reads DFQATT; CDR2 reads SNEGSKA (reference sequence).

In this sample, this clonotype turned up many times. The rearrangement links TRBV4-3 to TRBJ2-7; D call uncertain. The CDR3 consists of 12 residues. The V gene lost 5 bases and the J gene lost 3 bases, with 8 bases spanning the gap. Germline CDR1 is LGHNA and CDR2 is YSLEER. The CDR3 loop is CASSGLLYEQYF. The CDR3 DNA is TGCGCCAGCAGCGGCCTGCTCTACGAGCAGTACTTC.

V is TRBV7-2 and J is TRBJ2-2, with D uncertain. Per germline, CDR1 SGHTA and CDR2 FQGNSA. The CDR3 totals 14 residues. Trimming stripped 7 bases from V and 0 bases from J, with 9 bases between. The DNA for the CDR3 is TGTGCCAGCATCGGACCCACGAACACCGGGGAGCTGTTTTTT. Translating gives CASIGPTNTGELFF.

The table lists this clonotype with a few counts. This chain joins TRBV29-1 and TRBJ1-2, with D tentatively TRBD1 (6 bases). CDR3 length: 13 amino acids. Germline CDR1 and CDR2: SQVTM and ANQGSEA. V was trimmed by 6 bases and J by 3 bases, leaving 14 bases between them. The CDR3 reads CSVPRTADYGYTF. In DNA form, the CDR3 reads TGCAGCGTGCCTAGGACAGCAGACTATGGCTACACCTTC.

This clonotype turned up a few times. The CDR3 coding sequence is TGTGCCAGTAGTAGAAGACGCGGGGGGGCTAGCAATCAGCCCCAGCATTTT. This translates into CASSRRRGGASNQPQHF. The chain carries TRBV19 and TRBJ1-5; D is possibly TRBD1 (6 bases). V lost 4 bases to trimming and J lost 0 bases, with 16 bases between them. Germline assignment: CDR1 LNHDA and CDR2 SQIVND (reference sequence). CDR3 length: 17 amino acids.

This clonotype showed up many times. DNA of the CDR3: TGTGGCGCGCAGGGTACCAATCAGCCCCAGCATTTT. Translating gives CGAQGTNQPQHF. The chain has TRBV19 and TRBJ1-5; possible D gene TRBD1, 5 bases. The CDR3 covers 12 residues. Germline CDR1 is LNHDA and CDR2 is SQIVND (reference sequence).

This clonotype was seen at least ten times. The genes are TRBV20-1 and TRBJ2-1; 7 bases are shared with TRBD2. CDR3 size: 17 residues. Losses at the gene ends were 5 bases for V and 2 bases for J; bases not matched to a gene: 15. CDR1 is DFQATT and CDR2 is SNEGSKA in the germline V gene (reference sequence). CDR3 nucleotides: TGCAGTGCTCACCGGGTCCACGGGGCGGGGGCCTACAATGAGCAGTTCTTC. It codes for CSAHRVHGAGAYNEQFF.

This clonotype appeared a few times. The rearrangement uses TRBV11-2 and TRBJ2-5, with D maybe TRBD2 (5 bases). Trimming left V 5 bases short and J 3 bases short, with 16 bases between. This CDR3 region has 15 residues. Germline loops: CDR1 SGHAT, CDR2 FQNNGV. CDR3 sequence (DNA): TGTGCCAGCAGCCGAGGGAGTGGAGGAGAAGAGACCCAGTACTTC. Its protein is CASSRGSGGEETQYF.

The chain uses TRBV3-1 and TRBJ2-7; D call uncertain. Trimming took 1 base from V and 2 from J, leaving 15 bases between them. Per the germline V gene, CDR1 is LGHDT and CDR2 is YNNKEL (reference sequence). The CDR3 consists of 16 residues. CDR3 sequence: CASSQGQGPQAYEQYF. The CDR3 DNA follows: TGTGCCAGCAGCCAAGGACAAGGACCCCAGGCCTACGAGCAGTACTTC.

The rearrangement uses TRBV20-1 and TRBJ2-2; D is possibly TRBD1 (6 bases). Trimming left V 1 base short and J 7 bases short, with 13 bases between. The CDR3 contains 14 residues. CDR1 is DFQATT and CDR2 is SNEGSKA in the germline V gene (reference sequence). In nucleotides, the CDR3 is TGCAGTGCTAGAGGGGGGCCCGGGGACGGGGAGCTGTTTTTT. It is translated as CSARGGPGDGELFF.

This clonotype showed up many times. The chain employs TRBV27 and TRBJ2-2; no clear D gene. Germline lookup yields CDR1 MNHEY and CDR2 SMNVEV (reference sequence). The CDR3 runs to 16 residues. V was cut by 2 bases and J by 3 bases, with 13 bases left in between. In DNA form, the CDR3 reads TGTGCCAGCAGTTTAATGGGCATACTCTACACCGGGGAGCTGTTTTTT. Translating it yields CASSLMGILYTGELFF.

The chain joins TRBV6-5 to TRBJ1-1; unclear D gene. From germline, CDR1 is MNHEY and CDR2 SVGAGI. Between the trimmed V and J ends, which lost 3 bases and 1 base, there was a span of 12 bases. There are 15 residues in the CDR3. As DNA, the CDR3 is TGTGCCAGCAGTTATCGGAATTGGGCGAACACTGAAGCTTTCTTT. Amino acids: CASSYRNWANTEAFF.

The gene calls are TRBV18 and TRBJ2-1; 10 bases agree with TRBD2. This CDR3 contains 15 residues. Germline CDR1 is KGHSH and CDR2 is LQKENI. With V trimmed by 2 bases and J by 9 bases, 7 bases remained unmatched. CDR3: CASSPGTSVWSEQFF. CDR3 nucleotides: TGTGCCAGCTCACCAGGGACTAGCGTCTGGAGTGAGCAGTTCTTC.